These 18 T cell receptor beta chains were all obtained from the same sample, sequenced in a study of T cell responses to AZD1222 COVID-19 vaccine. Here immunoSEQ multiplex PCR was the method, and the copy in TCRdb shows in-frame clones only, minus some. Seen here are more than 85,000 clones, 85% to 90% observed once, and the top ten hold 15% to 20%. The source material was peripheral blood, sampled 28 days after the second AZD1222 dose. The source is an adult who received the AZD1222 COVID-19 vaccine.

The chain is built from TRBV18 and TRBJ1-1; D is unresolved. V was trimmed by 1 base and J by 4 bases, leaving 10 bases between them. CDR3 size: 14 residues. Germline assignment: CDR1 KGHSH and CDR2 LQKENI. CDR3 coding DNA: TGTGCCAGCTCACCACTTGGGGATGCCACTGAAGCTTTCTTT. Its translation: CASSPLGDATEAFF.

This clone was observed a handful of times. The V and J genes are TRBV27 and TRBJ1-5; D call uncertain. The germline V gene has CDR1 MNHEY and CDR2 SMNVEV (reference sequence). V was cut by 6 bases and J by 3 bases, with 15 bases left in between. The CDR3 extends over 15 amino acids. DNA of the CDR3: TGTGCCAGCAGCCCGATTGAGAGGGACAATCAGCCCCAGCATTTT. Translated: CASSPIERDNQPQHF.

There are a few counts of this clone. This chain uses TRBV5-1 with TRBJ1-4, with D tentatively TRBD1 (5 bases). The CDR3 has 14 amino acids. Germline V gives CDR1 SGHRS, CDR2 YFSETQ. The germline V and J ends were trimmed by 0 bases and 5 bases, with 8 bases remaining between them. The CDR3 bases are TGCGCCAGCAGCTTGGGGGGCTCCAATGAAAAACTGTTTTTT. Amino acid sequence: CASSLGGSNEKLFF.

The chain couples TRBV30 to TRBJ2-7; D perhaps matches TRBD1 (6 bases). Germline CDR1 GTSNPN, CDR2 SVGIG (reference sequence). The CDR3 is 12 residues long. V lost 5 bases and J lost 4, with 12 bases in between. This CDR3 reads CAWAGALYEQYF. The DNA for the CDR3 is TGTGCCTGGGCAGGGGCCCTGTACGAGCAGTACTTC. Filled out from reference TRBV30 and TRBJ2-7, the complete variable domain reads SQTIHQWPATLVQPVGSPLSLECTVEGTSNPNLYWYRQAAGRGLQLLFYSVGIGQISSEVPQNLSASRPQDRQFILSSKKLLLSDSGFYLCAWAGALYEQYFGPGTRLTVT.

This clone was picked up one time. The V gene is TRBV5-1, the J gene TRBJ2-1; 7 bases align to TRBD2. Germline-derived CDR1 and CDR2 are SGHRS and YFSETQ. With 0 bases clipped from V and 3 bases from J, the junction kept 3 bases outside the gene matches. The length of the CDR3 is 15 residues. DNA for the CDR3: TGCGCCAGCAGCTTGGTCGCTAGCGGCTACAATGAGCAGTTCTTC. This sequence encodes CASSLVASGYNEQFF. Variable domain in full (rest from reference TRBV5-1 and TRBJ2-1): KAGVTQTPRYLIKTRGQQVTLSCSPISGHRSVSWYQQTPGQGLQFLFEYFSETQRNKGNFPGRFSGRQFSNSRSEMNVSTLELGDSALYLCASSLVASGYNEQFFGPGTRLTVL.

CDR3 bases: TGTGCCAGCAGCCCCGGGACCCGTAATGAAAAACTGTTTTTT. As protein: CASSPGTRNEKLFF. The V call is TRBV2, the J call TRBJ1-4, with D tentatively TRBD1 (5 bases). V was shortened by 6 bases and J by 4 bases, with 12 bases between the two germline ends. The CDR3 totals 14 residues. CDR1 and CDR2 from the germline V gene are SNHLY and FYNNEI.

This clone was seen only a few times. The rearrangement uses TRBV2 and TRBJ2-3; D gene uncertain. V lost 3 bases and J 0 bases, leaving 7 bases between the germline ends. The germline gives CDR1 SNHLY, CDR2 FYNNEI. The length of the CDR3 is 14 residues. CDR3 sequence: CASSEQGSTDTQYF. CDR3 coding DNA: TGTGCCAGCAGTGAGCAAGGTAGCACAGATACGCAGTATTTT. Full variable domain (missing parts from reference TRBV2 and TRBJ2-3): EPEVTQTPSHQVTQMGQEVILRCVPISNHLYFYWYRQILGQKVEFLVSFYNNEISEKSEIFDDQFSVERPDGSNFTLKIRSTKLEDSAMYFCASSEQGSTDTQYFGPGTRLTVL.

The CDR3 region has the DNA TGTGCCAGCAGTAAACCGGGCCCCGTAGGGGAGACCCAGTACTTC. Translating gives CASSKPGPVGETQYF. The J gene is TRBJ2-5, the V gene TRBV6-2 or TRBV6-3; D uncertain. CDR3 length equals 15 residues. V was shortened by 5 bases and J by 5 bases, with 18 bases between the two germline ends. Germline values: CDR1 MNHEY, CDR2 SVGEGT.

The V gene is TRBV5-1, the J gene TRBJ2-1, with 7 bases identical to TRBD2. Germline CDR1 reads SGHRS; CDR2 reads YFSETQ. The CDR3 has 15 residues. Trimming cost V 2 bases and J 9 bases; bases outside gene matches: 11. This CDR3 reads CASSLGPGGSSEQFF. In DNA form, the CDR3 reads TGCGCCAGCAGCTTAGGCCCGGGGGGAAGTAGTGAGCAGTTCTTC.

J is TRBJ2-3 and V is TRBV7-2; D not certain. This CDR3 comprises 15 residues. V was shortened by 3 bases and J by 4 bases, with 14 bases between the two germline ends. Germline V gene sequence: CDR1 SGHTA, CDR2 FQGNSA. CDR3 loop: CASSLGATTSDTQYF. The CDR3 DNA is TGTGCCAGCAGCTTGGGTGCTACGACGTCAGATACGCAGTATTTT.

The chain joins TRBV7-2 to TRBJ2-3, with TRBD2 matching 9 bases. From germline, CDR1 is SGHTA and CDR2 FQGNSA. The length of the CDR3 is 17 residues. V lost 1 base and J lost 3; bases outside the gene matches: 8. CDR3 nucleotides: TGTGCCAGCAGCTTAGACAAGCTAGCGGGAAAGACAGATACGCAGTATTTT. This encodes CASSLDKLAGKTDTQYF.

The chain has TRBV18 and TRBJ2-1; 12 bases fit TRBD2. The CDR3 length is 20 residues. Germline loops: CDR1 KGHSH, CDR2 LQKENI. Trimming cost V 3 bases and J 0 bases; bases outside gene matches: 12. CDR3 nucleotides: TGTGCCAGCTCACCTCCGCGGACTAGCGGGGACCCTAGCTCCTACAATGAGCAGTTCTTC. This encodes CASSPPRTSGDPSSYNEQFF.

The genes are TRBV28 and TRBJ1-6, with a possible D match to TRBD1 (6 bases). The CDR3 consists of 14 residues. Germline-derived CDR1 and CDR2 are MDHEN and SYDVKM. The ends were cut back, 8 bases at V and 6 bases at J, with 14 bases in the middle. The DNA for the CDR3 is TGTGCCAGCCTTCCATGGGGGGCTAATTCACCCCTCCACTTT. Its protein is CASLPWGANSPLHF.

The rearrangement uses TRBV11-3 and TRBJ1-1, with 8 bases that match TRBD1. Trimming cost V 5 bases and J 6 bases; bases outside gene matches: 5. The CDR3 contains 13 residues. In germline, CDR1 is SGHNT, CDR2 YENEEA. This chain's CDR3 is CASSRTGPSEAFF. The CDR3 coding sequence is TGTGCCAGCAGCAGGACAGGGCCCTCTGAAGCTTTCTTT.

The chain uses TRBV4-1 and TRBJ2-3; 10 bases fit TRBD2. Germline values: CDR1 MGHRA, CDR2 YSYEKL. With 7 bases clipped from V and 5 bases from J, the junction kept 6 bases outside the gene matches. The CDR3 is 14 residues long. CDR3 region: CASTLAGVGDTQYF. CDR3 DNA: TGCGCCAGCACTCTAGCGGGAGTAGGAGATACGCAGTATTTT.

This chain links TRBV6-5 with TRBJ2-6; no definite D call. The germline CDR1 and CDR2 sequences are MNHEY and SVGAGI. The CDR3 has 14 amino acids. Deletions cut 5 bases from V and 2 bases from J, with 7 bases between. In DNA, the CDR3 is TGTGCCAGCAGTCGCTCGGCTGGGGCCAACGTCCTGACTTTC. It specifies CASSRSAGANVLTF.

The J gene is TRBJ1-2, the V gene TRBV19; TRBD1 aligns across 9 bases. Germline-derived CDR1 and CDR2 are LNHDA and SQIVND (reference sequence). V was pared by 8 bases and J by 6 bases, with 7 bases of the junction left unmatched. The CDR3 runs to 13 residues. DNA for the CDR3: TGTGCCAGTTGGGACAGGGAGGCGAATGGCTACACCTTC. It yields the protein CASWDREANGYTF.

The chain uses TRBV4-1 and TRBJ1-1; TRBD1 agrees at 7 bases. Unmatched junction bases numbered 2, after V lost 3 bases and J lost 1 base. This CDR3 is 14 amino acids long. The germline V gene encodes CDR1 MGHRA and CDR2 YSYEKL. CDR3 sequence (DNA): TGCGCCAGCAGCCAGGACAGGACGAACACTGAAGCTTTCTTT. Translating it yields CASSQDRTNTEAFF.